The 11 T cell receptor beta chains in this list originate from one sample, sequenced in a study of shared clonotypes between healthy human individuals. This table comes from immunoSEQ multiplex PCR, and its TCRdb copy is limited to in-frame clones, with some not included. This table has about 2.4 million clones, about 92% appearing once. Sequenced: naive CD4+ T cells sorted from blood. Subset denoted: CD45RA+ positively selected. The receptor source for this set is a man aged 18 to 29 in good health.

The rearrangement joins TRBV19 to TRBJ1-2, with unresolved D. The V end was cut by 0 bases, the J end by 1 base, with 15 bases between. CDR1 and CDR2 (germline): LNHDA, SQIVND (reference sequence). This CDR3 region has 17 residues. In nucleotides, the CDR3 is TGTGCCAGTAGTATAGAGTTCACCAACTATTTTAACTATGGCTACACCTTC. Protein: CASSIEFTNYFNYGYTF.

The V and J genes are TRBV29-1 and TRBJ2-2; the match to TRBD2 covers 12 bases. This CDR3 has 15 residues. Germline V CDR1 and CDR2: SQVTM, ANQGSEA. V shed 5 bases, J shed 1 base, and the junction held 2 bases outside the gene matches. This CDR3 reads CSVPLAGGNTGELFF. CDR3 sequence (DNA): TGCAGCGTTCCACTAGCGGGGGGGAACACCGGGGAGCTGTTTTTT.

CDR3: CASSSDRGIRGQYF. In nucleotides, the CDR3 is TGCGCCAGCAGCTCGGACAGGGGGATACGAGGGCAGTACTTC. V gene TRBV5-1 combines with J gene TRBJ2-7, with 10 bases identical to TRBD1. Trimming at V came to 3 bases and at J to 9 bases, leaving 9 bases not matched to a gene. CDR1 and CDR2 (germline): SGHRS, YFSETQ. CDR3 size: 14 residues.

V is TRBV18 and J is TRBJ2-5; 9 bases align to TRBD1. The CDR3 is 16 amino acids. Germline V CDR1 and CDR2: KGHSH, LQKENI. J gave up 1 base and V 4 bases, and 7 bases lay outside the gene matches. CDR3 nucleotides: TGTGCCAGCTCACGAACGGGACAGGGCGGCCAAGAGACCCAGTACTTC. Its translation is CASSRTGQGGQETQYF. Using reference TRBV18 and TRBJ2-5 for the parts outside the CDR3, the full variable domain is NAGVMQNPRHLVRRRGQEARLRCSPMKGHSHVYWYRQLPEEGLKFMVYLQKENIIDESGMPKERFSAEFPKEGPSILRIQQVVRGDSAAYFCASSRTGQGGQETQYFGPGTRLLVL.

Concerning this clone itself: The sample holds other DNA sequences that translate to the same CDR3. This chain connects TRBV7-9 to TRBJ1-5; D is ambiguous. The germline V gene encodes CDR1 SEHNR and CDR2 FQNEAQ (reference sequence). CDR3 length: 14 amino acids. V lost 5 bases and J 4 bases, leaving 12 bases between the germline ends. CDR3 sequence: CASSPGPGNQPQHF. The CDR3 nucleotides are TGTGCCAGCAGCCCTGGGCCGGGAAATCAGCCCCAGCATTTT.

The chain employs TRBV28 and TRBJ1-2; 10 positions match TRBD1. The junction had 6 bases not matched to a gene; V was cut back by 5 bases and J by 3 bases. Germline V gene lookup returns CDR1 MDHEN and CDR2 SYDVKM. The CDR3 is 15 amino acids. This CDR3 reads CASSPLGTGDYGYTF. CDR3 DNA: TGTGCCAGCAGTCCGCTCGGGACAGGGGACTATGGCTACACCTTC.

The V and J genes are TRBV7-9 and TRBJ1-6; 7 bases fit TRBD1. Germline V CDR1 and CDR2: SEHNR, FQNEAQ (reference sequence). V dropped 5 bases and J dropped 7; count of bases not matched to a gene: 8. CDR3 length: 15 amino acids. CDR3 sequence: CASSPPGQKNSPLHF. The DNA for the CDR3 is TGTGCCAGCAGCCCGCCGGGACAGAAAAATTCACCCCTCCACTTT.

CDR3 sequence reads: CASSDRTRNNEQFF. The CDR3 bases are TGTGCCAGCAGTGACCGGACTAGGAACAATGAGCAGTTCTTC. The rearrangement links TRBV6-1 to TRBJ2-1; 7 nucleotides line up with TRBD2. The germline gives CDR1 MNHNS, CDR2 SASEGT. V gave up 3 bases and J gave up 5 bases; unmatched junction bases: 4. The CDR3 spans 14 residues.

The rearrangement joins TRBV6-6 to TRBJ1-1; maybe TRBD1 (5 bases). The CDR3 consists of 13 residues. Per the germline V gene, CDR1 is MNHNY and CDR2 is SVGAGI (reference sequence). Trimming removed 4 bases at V and 6 bases at J, with 12 bases between. The CDR3 loop reads CASSLLDNSEAFF. In nucleotides, the CDR3 is TGTGCCAGCAGTTTATTGGACAACTCTGAAGCTTTCTTT.

As regards this clone: The sample carries other DNA sequences with the same CDR3. J is TRBJ1-3 and V is TRBV6-5; 7 bases align to TRBD1. CDR3 length equals 14 residues. The trim removed 6 bases at V and 0 bases at J, leaving 2 bases unmatched. Germline loops: CDR1 MNHEY, CDR2 SVGAGI. The CDR3 sequence: CASRQGVSGNTIYF. CDR3 DNA sequence: TGTGCCAGCAGGCAGGGGGTCTCTGGAAACACCATATATTTT.

The chain recombines TRBV4-1 with TRBJ1-5, with TRBD1 as a possible D gene (6 bases). Per the germline V gene, CDR1 is MGHRA and CDR2 is YSYEKL. This CDR3 has 17 residues. V was shortened by 0 bases and J by 2 bases, with 14 bases between the two germline ends. CDR3 nucleotide sequence: TGCGCCAGCAGCCAAGAGGGGCAGGGGATCGGCAATCAGCCCCAGCATTTT. Amino acid sequence: CASSQEGQGIGNQPQHF.